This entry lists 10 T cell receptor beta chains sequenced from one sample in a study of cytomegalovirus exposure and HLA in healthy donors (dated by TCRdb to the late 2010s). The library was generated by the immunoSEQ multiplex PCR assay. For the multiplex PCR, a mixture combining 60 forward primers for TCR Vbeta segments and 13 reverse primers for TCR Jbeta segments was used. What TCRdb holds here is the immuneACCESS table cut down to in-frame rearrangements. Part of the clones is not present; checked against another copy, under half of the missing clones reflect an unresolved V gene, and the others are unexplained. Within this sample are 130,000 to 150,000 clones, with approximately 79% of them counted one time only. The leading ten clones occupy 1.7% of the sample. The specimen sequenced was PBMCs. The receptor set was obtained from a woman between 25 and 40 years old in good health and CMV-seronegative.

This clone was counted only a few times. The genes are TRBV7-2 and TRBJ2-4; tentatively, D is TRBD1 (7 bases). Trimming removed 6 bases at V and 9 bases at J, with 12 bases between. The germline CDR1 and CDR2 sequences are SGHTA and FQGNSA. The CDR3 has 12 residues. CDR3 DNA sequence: TGTGCCAGCAGTTACAGGGGAGGCATTCAGTACTTC. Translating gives CASSYRGGIQYF.

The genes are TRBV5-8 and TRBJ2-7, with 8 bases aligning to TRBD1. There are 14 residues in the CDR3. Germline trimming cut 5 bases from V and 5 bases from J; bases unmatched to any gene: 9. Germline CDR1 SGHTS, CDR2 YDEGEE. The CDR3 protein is CASSSGQGFHEQYF. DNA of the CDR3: TGTGCCAGCAGTTCCGGACAGGGATTCCACGAGCAGTACTTC. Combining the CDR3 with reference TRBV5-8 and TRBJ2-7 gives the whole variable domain EAGVTQSPTHLIKTRGQQATLRCSPISGHTSVYWYQQALGLGLQFLLWYDEGEERNRGNFPPRFSGRQFPNYSSELNVNALELEDSALYLCASSSGQGFHEQYFGPGTRLTVT.

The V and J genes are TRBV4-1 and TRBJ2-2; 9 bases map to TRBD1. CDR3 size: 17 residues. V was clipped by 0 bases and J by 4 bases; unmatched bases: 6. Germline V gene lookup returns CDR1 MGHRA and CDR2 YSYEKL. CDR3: CASSQEGRTGATGELFF. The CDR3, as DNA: TGCGCCAGCAGCCAAGAAGGAAGGACAGGGGCCACCGGGGAGCTGTTTTTT.

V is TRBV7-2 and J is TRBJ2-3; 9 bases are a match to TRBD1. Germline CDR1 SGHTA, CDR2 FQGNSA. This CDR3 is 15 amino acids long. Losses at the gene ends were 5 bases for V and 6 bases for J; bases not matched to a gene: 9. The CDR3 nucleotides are TGTGCCAGCAGCCGAGTCCCGGGACAGGGCGATACGCAGTATTTT. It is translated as CASSRVPGQGDTQYF. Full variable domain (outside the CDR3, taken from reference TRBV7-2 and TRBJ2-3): GAGVSQSPSNKVTEKGKDVELRCDPISGHTALYWYRQSLGQGLEFLIYFQGNSAPDKSGLPSDRFSAERTGGSVSTLTIQRTQQEDSAVYLCASSRVPGQGDTQYFGPGTRLTVL.

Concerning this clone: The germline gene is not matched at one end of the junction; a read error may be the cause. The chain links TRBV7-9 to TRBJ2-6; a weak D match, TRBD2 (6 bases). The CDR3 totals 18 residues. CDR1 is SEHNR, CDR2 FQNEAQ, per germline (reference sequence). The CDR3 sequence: CSSSLAAQWSSGANVLTF. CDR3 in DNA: TGTTCCAGCAGCTTAGCGGCTCAGTGGAGCTCTGGGGCCAACGTCCTGACTTTC.

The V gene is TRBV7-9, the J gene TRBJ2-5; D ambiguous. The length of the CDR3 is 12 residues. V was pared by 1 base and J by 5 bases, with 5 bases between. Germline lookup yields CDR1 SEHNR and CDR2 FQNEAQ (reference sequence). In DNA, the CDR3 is TGTGCCAGCAGCTTAGTGTCGGAGACCCAGTACTTC. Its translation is CASSLVSETQYF.

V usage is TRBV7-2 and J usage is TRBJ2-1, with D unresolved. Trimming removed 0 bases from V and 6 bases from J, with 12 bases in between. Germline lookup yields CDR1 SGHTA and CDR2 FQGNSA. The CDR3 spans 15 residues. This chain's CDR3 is CASSLAMVSGNEQFF. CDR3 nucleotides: TGTGCCAGCAGCTTAGCTATGGTCAGTGGCAATGAGCAGTTCTTC.

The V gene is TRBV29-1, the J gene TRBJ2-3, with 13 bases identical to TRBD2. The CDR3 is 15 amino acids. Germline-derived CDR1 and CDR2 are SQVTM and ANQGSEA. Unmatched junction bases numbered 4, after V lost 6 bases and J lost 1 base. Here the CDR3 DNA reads TGCAGCGTCGAGGGGACTAGCGGGGGCACAGATACGCAGTATTTT. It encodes CSVEGTSGGTDTQYF.

CDR3 amino acids: CASSTRDRYNEQFF. In DNA, the CDR3 is TGTGCCAGCAGCACACGGGACAGATACAATGAGCAGTTCTTC. The V call is TRBV5-6, the J call TRBJ2-1; TRBD1 matches at 7 bases. CDR1 is SGHDT, CDR2 YYEEEE, per germline. The CDR3 consists of 14 residues. Trimming removed 4 bases from V and 4 bases from J; junction bases left unmatched: 5.

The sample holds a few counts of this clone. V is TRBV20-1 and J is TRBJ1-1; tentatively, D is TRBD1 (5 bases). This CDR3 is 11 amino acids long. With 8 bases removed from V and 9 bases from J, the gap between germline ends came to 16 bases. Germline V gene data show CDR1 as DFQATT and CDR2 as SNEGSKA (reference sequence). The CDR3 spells CSLRGTEQAFF. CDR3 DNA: TGCAGTCTACGGGGGACCGAGCAAGCTTTCTTT.